The entry below describes one TCR beta chain. V was shortened by 2 bases and J by 5 bases, with 19 bases between the two germline ends. This CDR3 has 16 residues. Germline V CDR1 and CDR2: SGHVS, FQNEAQ. This specimen belongs to a study of blood T cell repertoires in COVID-19. The assay was immunoSEQ multiplex PCR, and TCRdb's table has in-frame clones only and misses some. This table holds about 330,000 clones, about 87% found once. The chain carries TRBV7-8 and TRBJ2-7, with D maybe TRBD2 (5 bases). The source of this sequence is a woman in her twenties or thirties who had recovered from COVID-19. Sequencing input: PBMCs or T cells enriched from blood (not recorded which). The CDR3 region is CASSLKRLPSHDEQYF. The CDR3 coding sequence is TGTGCCAGCAGCTTAAAGCGGCTGCCCTCACATGACGAGCAGTACTTC.